This TCR beta chain was documented in a study of cytomegalovirus exposure and HLA in healthy donors. Both 60 Vbeta primers and 13 Jbeta primers went into the PCR. Using immunoSEQ multiplex PCR, the repertoire was profiled, and TCRdb retains in-frame clones only, with some absent. The table has about 200,000 clones, 75% to 90% seen once; the top ten hold roughly 0.32%. Details on this clone: No antigen is known for it.

It was healthy bone marrow donors who served as donors. Study-wide findings and caveats: TCR beta V segments were, for the most part, productive about 87% or about 30% of the time in an earlier analysis.

The sequencing sample was made of PBMCs. This receptor was identified in a woman in her 30s in good health and CMV-seronegative.

The CDR3 DNA is TGTGCCAGTAGTATTCGGACAGGGGTCTATGGCTACACCTTC. Protein product: CASSIRTGVYGYTF. The rearrangement uses TRBV19 and TRBJ1-2; 9 bases align to TRBD1. V trimming: 3 bases; J trimming: 4 bases; junction bases outside the gene matches: 3. The CDR3 totals 14 residues. CDR1 is LNHDA and CDR2 is SQIVND in the germline V gene (reference sequence).